The 20 T cell receptor beta chains below come from one sample, sequenced in a study of blood T cell repertoires in COVID-19. TCRdb's copy holds only in-frame clones and misses some; the assay was immunoSEQ multiplex PCR. The data show approximately 130,000 clones, approximately 85% seen once. The sequenced material came from peripheral blood. These receptors were taken from a human donor in a cohort sampled during active COVID-19.

This clone has just a few counts. The chain has TRBV7-9 and TRBJ2-1; D not certain. CDR1 and CDR2 from the germline V gene are SEHNR and FQNEAQ (reference sequence). Trimming removed 5 bases from V and 10 bases from J, with 9 bases in between. This CDR3 comprises 11 residues. The CDR3 here is CASSPGDEQFF. The CDR3 DNA is TGTGCCAGCAGCCCCGGAGACGAGCAGTTCTTC.

The chain joins TRBV13 to TRBJ1-2, with 7 bases fitting TRBD1. There are 15 residues in the CDR3. Looked up from germline, CDR1 is PRHDT and CDR2 is FYEKMQ (reference sequence). J gave up 2 bases and V 6 bases, and 9 bases lay outside the gene matches. The CDR3 spells CASSPPGTANYGYTF. Here the CDR3 DNA reads TGTGCCAGCAGTCCACCCGGGACAGCGAACTATGGCTACACCTTC.

This clone has just one count. This chain joins TRBV6-2 or TRBV6-3 and TRBJ1-4; D is unclear. Germline V gives CDR1 MNHEY, CDR2 SVGEGT. The CDR3 is 18 residues long. Trimming removed 2 bases from V and 6 bases from J, with 22 bases in between. CDR3 sequence reads: CASSYGGFVGAFDEKLFF. The CDR3 coding sequence is TGTGCCAGCAGTTACGGAGGGTTTGTGGGCGCGTTCGATGAAAAACTGTTTTTT.

The chain is built from TRBV12-5 and TRBJ1-5; 8 bases align to TRBD1. The CDR3 is made up of 15 amino acids. Germline-derived CDR1 and CDR2 are LGHNT and FRNRAP. V shed 6 bases, J shed 1 base, and the junction held 5 bases outside the gene matches. The CDR3 spells CASGLQGASNQPQHF. CDR3 bases: TGTGCTAGTGGCCTTCAGGGGGCCAGCAATCAGCCCCAGCATTTT.

V usage is TRBV7-9 and J usage is TRBJ1-2, with 9 bases lining up with TRBD1. V dropped 5 bases and J dropped 4; count of bases not matched to a gene: 8. Germline lookup yields CDR1 SEHNR and CDR2 FQNEAQ (reference sequence). The length of the CDR3 is 15 residues. CDR3 protein: CASSTGTGYGYGYTF. The DNA for the CDR3 is TGTGCCAGCAGCACCGGGACAGGGTACGGCTATGGCTACACCTTC.

The V call is TRBV6-1, the J call TRBJ2-7, with 8 bases matching TRBD1. The ends lost 0 bases at V and 8 bases at J; junction bases unmatched: 3. Germline V gene sequence: CDR1 MNHNS, CDR2 SASEGT. The CDR3 is made up of 13 amino acids. The CDR3 DNA reads TGTGCCAGCAGTGAAGCGGACAGGGAGCAGCAGTACGTC. It encodes CASSEADREQQYV.

This chain uses TRBV25-1 with TRBJ1-5; possibly TRBD1 for D (5 bases). V shed 2 bases and J shed 3 bases, with 8 bases lying between them. This CDR3 comprises 14 residues. CDR1 and CDR2 from the germline V gene are MGHDK and SYGVNS. This CDR3 reads CASSEAGDNQPQHF. The CDR3 DNA follows: TGTGCCAGCAGTGAAGCGGGGGACAATCAGCCCCAGCATTTT.

This chain uses TRBV5-3 with TRBJ1-5; 12 bases are shared with TRBD1. TRBV5-3 is identified as an open reading frame with a role that is uncertain. V was clipped by 0 bases and J by 6 bases; unmatched bases: 7. This CDR3 is built from 17 residues. CDR3 sequence: CARSLVGQGAPRQPQHF. The CDR3 coding sequence is TGTGCCAGAAGCTTGGTGGGACAGGGGGCCCCCCGTCAGCCCCAGCATTTT.

The chain combines TRBV28 with TRBJ1-1; D call uncertain. Germline V gene lookup returns CDR1 MDHEN and CDR2 SYDVKM. This CDR3 has 12 residues. The germline V and J ends were trimmed by 6 bases and 2 bases, with 7 bases remaining between them. The CDR3, as DNA: TGTGCCAGCAGGCTACCCAACACTGAAGCTTTCTTT. Protein: CASRLPNTEAFF.

The chain recombines TRBV11-3 with TRBJ2-3; no firm D call. CDR3 length equals 14 residues. From germline, CDR1 is SGHNT and CDR2 YENEEA. Trimming removed 3 bases at V and 3 bases at J, with 10 bases between. The CDR3 coding sequence is TGTGCCAGCAGCTTTAGTCCCCGGACAGATACGCAGTATTTT. This gives the protein CASSFSPRTDTQYF.

The chain uses TRBV11-1 and TRBJ1-5; the D is unclear. V lost 5 bases, J lost 4 bases, and 9 bases lay in between. The germline CDR1 and CDR2 sequences are SGHAT and FQDESV (reference sequence). This CDR3 contains 13 residues. CDR3 sequence: CASSRSQNQPQHF. Written as DNA, the CDR3 is TGTGCCAGCAGCCGGAGCCAGAATCAGCCCCAGCATTTT.

V and J are TRBV11-2 and TRBJ2-3; D gene unclear. CDR1 is SGHAT and CDR2 is FQNNGV in the germline V gene. Trimming pared 3 bases from V and 7 bases from J, leaving 2 bases between. The CDR3 totals 10 residues. CDR3 protein: CASSFNTQYF. The DNA of the CDR3 is TGTGCCAGCAGCTTTAATACGCAGTATTTT.

This clone was counted a few times. The chain employs TRBV30 and TRBJ2-7; 9 bases are shared with TRBD2. J gave up 0 bases and V 2 bases, and 8 bases lay outside the gene matches. CDR3 size: 16 residues. CDR1 is GTSNPN, CDR2 SVGIG, per germline (reference sequence). The CDR3 loop is CAWSLLMRGGSYEQYF. CDR3 in DNA: TGTGCCTGGAGTCTCTTGATGCGGGGGGGCTCCTACGAGCAGTACTTC.

The gene calls are TRBV10-2 and TRBJ1-1; TRBD1 is a possible D gene (6 bases). CDR1 is WSHSY and CDR2 is SAAADI in the germline V gene. V lost 7 bases and J lost 1, with 16 bases in between. The CDR3 extends over 15 amino acids. The CDR3 loop reads CASKDSDRQNTEAFF. DNA for the CDR3: TGCGCCAGCAAAGACTCAGACAGGCAGAACACTGAAGCTTTCTTT.

The rearrangement joins TRBV27 to TRBJ1-3; 8 positions match TRBD1. The CDR3 is made up of 17 amino acids. V lost 3 bases to trimming and J lost 4 bases; unmatched junction nucleotides: 11. Germline CDR1 and CDR2: MNHEY and SMNVEV (reference sequence). The CDR3 loop is CASSFPPSRTGGNTIYF. The CDR3 DNA reads TGTGCCAGCAGTTTTCCCCCGTCGAGGACAGGGGGAAACACCATATATTTT.

The chain combines TRBV5-4 with TRBJ2-1, with D perhaps TRBD2 (5 bases). V lost 4 bases, J lost 3 bases, and 14 bases lay in between. CDR3 size: 15 residues. Germline V CDR1 and CDR2: SGHNT, YYREEE (reference sequence). The CDR3 DNA follows: TGTGCCAGCAGCCCGCGAACGGGATTCTACAATGAGCAGTTCTTC. It specifies CASSPRTGFYNEQFF. The full variable domain, its missing parts supplied by reference TRBV5-4 and TRBJ2-1, is ETGVTQSPTHLIKTRGQQVTLRCSSQSGHNTVSWYQQALGQGPQFIFQYYREEENGRGNFPPRFSGLQFPNYSSELNVNALELDDSALYLCASSPRTGFYNEQFFGPGTRLTVL.

The count of this clone is one. The genes are TRBV7-9 and TRBJ1-4; 9 bases are shared with TRBD1. The CDR3 spans 16 residues. V was pared by 3 bases and J by 7 bases, with 9 bases of the junction left unmatched. Germline assignment: CDR1 SEHNR and CDR2 FQNEAQ (reference sequence). The CDR3 protein is CASSLTKGTGFEKLFF. In DNA form, the CDR3 reads TGTGCCAGCAGCTTGACCAAGGGGACAGGGTTTGAAAAACTGTTTTTT.

The rearrangement joins TRBV7-3 to TRBJ2-1, with D maybe TRBD1 (5 bases). The CDR3 covers 17 residues. Between the trimmed V and J ends, which lost 5 bases and 0 bases, there was a span of 17 bases. CDR1 SGHTA and CDR2 FQGTGA come from the germline V gene. CDR3 sequence: CASSQTGSPSSYNEQFF. CDR3 DNA sequence: TGTGCCAGCAGCCAAACAGGTAGCCCCAGCTCCTACAATGAGCAGTTCTTC. The full variable domain, with the rest looked up from reference TRBV7-3 and TRBJ2-1, is GAGVSQTPSNKVTEKGKYVELRCDPISGHTALYWYRQSLGQGPEFLIYFQGTGAADDSGLPNDRFFAVRPEGSVSTLKIQRTERGDSAVYLCASSQTGSPSSYNEQFFGPGTRLTVL.

The chain joins TRBV5-1 to TRBJ1-1; TRBD1 is a possible D gene (5 bases). The germline V and J ends were trimmed by 5 bases and 8 bases, with 10 bases remaining between them. Germline CDR1 is SGHRS and CDR2 is YFSETQ. This CDR3 spans 11 amino acids. The CDR3 spells CASSGAAEAFF. The DNA of the CDR3 is TGCGCCAGCAGTGGGGCAGCCGAAGCTTTCTTT.

The V call is TRBV2, the J call TRBJ2-7, with TRBD1 as a possible D gene (6 bases). The V and J ends lost 4 bases and 2 bases respectively, with 9 bases between them. CDR3 length: 13 amino acids. Germline CDR1 and CDR2: SNHLY and FYNNEI. CDR3 in DNA: TGTGCCAGCAGTGGGGCAGGGGCCTACGAGCAGTACGTC. Residues: CASSGAGAYEQYV.